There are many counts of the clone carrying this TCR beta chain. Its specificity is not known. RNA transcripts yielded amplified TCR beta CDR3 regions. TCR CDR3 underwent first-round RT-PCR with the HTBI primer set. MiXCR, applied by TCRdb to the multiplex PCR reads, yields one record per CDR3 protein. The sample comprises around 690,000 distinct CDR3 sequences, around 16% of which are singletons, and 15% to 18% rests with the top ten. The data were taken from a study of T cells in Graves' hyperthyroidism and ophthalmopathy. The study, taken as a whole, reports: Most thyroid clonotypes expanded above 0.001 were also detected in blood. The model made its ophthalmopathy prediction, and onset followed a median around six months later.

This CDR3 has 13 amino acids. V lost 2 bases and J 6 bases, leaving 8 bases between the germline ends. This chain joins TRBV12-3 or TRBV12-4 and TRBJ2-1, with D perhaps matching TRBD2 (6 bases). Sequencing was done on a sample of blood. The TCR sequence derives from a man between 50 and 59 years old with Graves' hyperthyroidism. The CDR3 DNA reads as TGTGCCAGCAGTTTAACTAGCTTCAATGAGCAGTTCTTC. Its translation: CASSLTSFNEQFF.